Listed below are T cell receptor beta chains from one sample, sequenced in a study of blood T cell repertoires in COVID-19. Using immunoSEQ multiplex PCR, the repertoire was profiled, and TCRdb retains in-frame clones only, with some absent. The repertoire has around 50,000 clones, about 78% of them found once; the top ten carry around 5.8%. The sample taken for sequencing was PBMCs or T cells enriched from blood (not recorded which). The source of these receptors is a woman in her forties or fifties with acute COVID-19. Each CDR3 is given with its conserved first and last residue. Each record gives: J gene, V gene, CDR3 protein.

TRBJ2-2 | TRBV6-4 | CASKPTDYTGELFF
TRBJ1-2 | TRBV7-2 | CASSLGAGNYGYTF
TRBJ1-1 | TRBV2 | CASSEGQGWGNTEAFF
TRBJ1-1 | TRBV12-3/TRBV12-4 | CAIKEGNTEAFF
TRBJ1-2 | TRBV6-4 | CASSPDRAGYGYTF
TRBJ2-7 | TRBV15 | CATSPGYTSYEQYF
TRBJ2-4 | TRBV5-1 | CASSLGVGTSAKNIQYF
TRBJ2-1 | TRBV10-2 | CASTYGLAREQFF
TRBJ2-7 | TRBV27 | CASSRLAYNEQYF
TRBJ2-5 | TRBV19 | CASSTRQGARETQYF
TRBJ2-7 | TRBV28 | CASSLAGGDYEQYF
TRBJ1-1 | TRBV23-1 | CASSQSEGLAEAFF
TRBJ1-5 | TRBV2 | CASSPSEAGGQPQHF